The entry below gives a single T cell receptor (beta chain) sequence along with its context. This entry is derived from a study of blood T cell repertoires in COVID-19. Study-level information: COVID-19 samples, acute and convalescent, were from the United States, Italy and Spain. PBMCs, B-cell-depleted T cells, or T cells were the source of the cDNA or gDNA that made up the material.

Original analysis: Quantification of nucleated cells was approximated via reference gene primer amplification. The table came from immunoSEQ multiplex PCR; TCRdb's copy has only in-frame clones and leaves some out. V, J and clone size reflect that table, while D and trimming were determined from the DNA. The table has about 160,000 clones, 70% to 85% seen once. Trimming at V came to 4 bases and at J to 0 bases, leaving 8 bases not matched to a gene. Germline V CDR1 and CDR2: SGHTS, YDEGEE. The CDR3 extends over 18 amino acids. What was sequenced was peripheral blood. This receptor was identified in a woman older than 75 with acute or convalescent COVID-19. V gene TRBV5-8 combines with J gene TRBJ2-1; 12 bases match TRBD2. The CDR3 protein is CASSPTLAGGFSYNEQFF. For the CDR3, the DNA is TGTGCCAGCAGCCCCACACTAGCGGGAGGATTCTCCTACAATGAGCAGTTCTTC.